Following are 7 T cell receptor beta chains from one sample sequenced in a study of tissue T cells after allogeneic stem cell transplantation. Time point indicated: mouse harvest day 7 after allogeneic transplant. Mouse grafts combined 10^7 T-cell-depleted bone marrow cells with 10^6 splenic CD5+ T cells. Produced via immunoSEQ multiplex PCR; TCRdb's table is partial and in-frame only. The sample lists 7,000 to 8,000 clones, around 50% occurring once. The source material was gut tissue. These receptors originate from a female BALB/c mouse given C57BL/6 T cells with graft-versus-host disease after an allogeneic hematopoietic cell transplant.

Concerning this clone: These gene names are mouse names. The read is 1 residue too short to cover the CDR3 end, so that end is filled in from the germline J gene. The chain recombines TRBV26 with TRBJ2-3; D is unresolved. There are 13 residues in the CDR3. Between the trimmed V and J ends, which lost 3 bases and 4 bases, there was a span of 8 bases. Germline V gene data show CDR1 as KGHPV and CDR2 as FQNQEV (reference sequence). CDR3 bases read: TGTGCCAGCAGTCTAGTCGGTTCAGAAACGCTGTAT. This sequence encodes CASSLVGSETLY. The complete CDR3 protein is CASSLVGSETLYF.

Of note for this clone: Genes and germline come from the mouse. The read falls 1 residue short of the CDR3 end, and the missing part is taken from the germline J gene. V usage is TRBV3 and J usage is TRBJ1-4; tentatively, D is TRBD1 (6 bases). Germline-derived CDR1 and CDR2 are SNHLY and FYNGKV (reference sequence). The CDR3 has 15 amino acids. V was cut by 5 bases and J by 0 bases, with 10 bases left in between. The CDR3 loop reads CASSPGQFSNERLFF. The sequenced part of the CDR3 DNA is TGTGCCAGCAGCCCCGGACAGTTTTCCAACGAAAGATTATTT. The full variable domain, rest sourced from reference TRBV3 and TRBJ1-4, is GPKVLQIPSHQIIDMGQMVTLNCDPVSNHLYFYWYKQILGQQMEFLVNFYNGKVMEKSKLFKDQFSVERPDGSYFTLKIQPTALEDSAVYFCASSPGQFSNERLFFGHGTKLSVL.

Regarding this clone: Each gene name is a mouse one. From the germline J gene comes the end of the CDR3, since the read stops 1 residue before it. This chain links TRBV23 with TRBJ2-4; the table calls TRBD2, which could not be checked here. The CDR3 spans 14 residues. Germline CDR1 and CDR2: KGHTA and FQNQQP. Partial CDR3 DNA: TGCTCCAGCAGACGACTGGGGGATCAAAACACCTTGTAC. The encoded protein is CSSRRLGDQNTLY. The full CDR3 protein is CSSRRLGDQNTLYF.

Only a few counts were recorded for this clone. Gene names and germline refer to mouse. The CDR3 end falls 1 residue outside the read, so it is completed with the germline J gene. This sequence joins TRBV26 and TRBJ2-7; 9 bases are shared with TRBD2. In germline, CDR1 is KGHPV, CDR2 FQNQEV (reference sequence). This CDR3 is built from 14 residues. V gave up 2 bases and J gave up 4 bases; unmatched junction bases: 3. The CDR3 bases that were read are TGTGCCAGCAGTCTGGCTGGGGGGGGATATGAACAGTAC. This codes for CASSLAGGGYEQY. From start to end, the CDR3 is CASSLAGGGYEQYF.

Comment on this clone: Gene names are mouse gene names. The read terminates 1 residue ahead of where the CDR3 ends, so the germline J gene completes it. This chain links TRBV13-1 with TRBJ1-1; 8 positions agree with TRBD1. The trim removed 3 bases at V and 4 bases at J, leaving 8 bases unmatched. This CDR3 region has 15 residues. Germline values: CDR1 NSHNY, CDR2 SYGAGN. The covered CDR3 bases are TGTGCCAGCAGTGGACGGACAGGGAGGGGCACAGAAGTCTTC. This codes for CASSGRTGRGTEVF. The complete CDR3 reads CASSGRTGRGTEVFF.

On this clone: All gene names here are mouse names. Read data end 1 residue before the CDR3 end; the end is taken from the germline J gene. This sequence joins TRBV26 and TRBJ1-4, with unresolved D. The germline CDR1 and CDR2 sequences are KGHPV and FQNQEV (reference sequence). Between the trimmed V and J ends, which lost 2 bases and 4 bases, there was a span of 5 bases. The CDR3 runs 13 residues. Incomplete CDR3 DNA: TGTGCCAGCAGTCTGGGAGACAACGAAAGATTATTT. Translating it yields CASSLGDNERLF. The entire CDR3 sequence reads CASSLGDNERLFF.

A remark on this clone: All gene names here are mouse names. The read ends 1 residue shy of where the CDR3 ends; the end is completed using the germline J gene. V gene TRBV29 combines with J gene TRBJ1-1; D is possibly TRBD1 (6 bases). Germline CDR1 reads MSHET; CDR2 reads SYDVDS. The CDR3 is 13 amino acids. V was pared by 6 bases and J by 3 bases, with 11 bases between. The CDR3 region is CASSLRGYTEVFF. CDR3 DNA, as far as it was read: TGTGCTAGCAGCCTCAGGGGATACACAGAAGTCTTC.